These 2 T cell receptor beta chains were sequenced from one sample in a study of blood T cell repertoires in COVID-19. TCRdb's table, derived via immunoSEQ multiplex PCR, lists solely in-frame clones and lacks some. The top ten hold less than 3.5% of the sample, which has 150,000 or so clones, roughly 88% seen once. Sequenced material: peripheral blood. The receptors here all came from a woman aged 55-70 years with acute or convalescent COVID-19.

This chain links TRBV27 with TRBJ1-2; TRBD1 matches at 7 bases. V shed 4 bases and J 3 bases; nucleotides not matched to a gene: 5. The CDR3 is made up of 14 amino acids. The germline V gene has CDR1 MNHEY and CDR2 SMNVEV (reference sequence). The CDR3 spells CASSWGQLHYGYTF. The CDR3 bases are TGTGCCAGCAGTTGGGGACAGCTCCACTATGGCTACACCTTC.

This clone was observed a few times. The chain uses TRBV30 and TRBJ1-2, with D tentatively TRBD1 (6 bases). The CDR3 covers 16 residues. Germline V gene lookup returns CDR1 GTSNPN and CDR2 SVGIG (reference sequence). V lost 2 bases and J 1 base, leaving 17 bases between the germline ends. CDR3 in amino acids: CAWSIRGGLHNYGYTF. The CDR3 coding sequence is TGTGCCTGGAGTATCCGTGGGGGCCTTCATAACTATGGCTACACCTTC. Full variable domain (missing parts from reference TRBV30 and TRBJ1-2): SQTIHQWPATLVQPVGSPLSLECTVEGTSNPNLYWYRQAAGRGLQLLFYSVGIGQISSEVPQNLSASRPQDRQFILSSKKLLLSDSGFYLCAWSIRGGLHNYGYTFGSGTRLTVV.